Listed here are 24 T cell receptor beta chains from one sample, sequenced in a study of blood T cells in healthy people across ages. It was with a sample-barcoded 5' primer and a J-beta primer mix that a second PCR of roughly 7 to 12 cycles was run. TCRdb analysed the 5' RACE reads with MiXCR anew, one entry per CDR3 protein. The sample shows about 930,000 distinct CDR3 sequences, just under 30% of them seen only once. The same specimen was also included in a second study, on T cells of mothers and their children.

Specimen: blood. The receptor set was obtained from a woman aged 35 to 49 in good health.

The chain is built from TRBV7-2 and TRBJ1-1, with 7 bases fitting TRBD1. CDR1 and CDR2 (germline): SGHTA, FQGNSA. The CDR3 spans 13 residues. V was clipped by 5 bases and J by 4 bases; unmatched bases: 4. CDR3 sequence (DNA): TGTGCCAGCAGCGCACAGGGGTTCACTGAAGCTTTCTTT. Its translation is CASSAQGFTEAFF. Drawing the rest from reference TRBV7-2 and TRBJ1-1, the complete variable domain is GAGVSQSPSNKVTEKGKDVELRCDPISGHTALYWYRQSLGQGLEFLIYFQGNSAPDKSGLPSDRFSAERTGGSVSTLTIQRTQQEDSAVYLCASSAQGFTEAFFGQGTRLTVV.

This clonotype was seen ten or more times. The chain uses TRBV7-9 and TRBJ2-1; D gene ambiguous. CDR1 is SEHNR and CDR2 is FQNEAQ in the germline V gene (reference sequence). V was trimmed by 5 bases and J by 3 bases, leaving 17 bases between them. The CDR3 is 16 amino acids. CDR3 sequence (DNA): TGTGCCAGCAGCGTCCTTTCGGCGCCAAGCTACAATGAGCAGTTCTTC. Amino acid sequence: CASSVLSAPSYNEQFF.

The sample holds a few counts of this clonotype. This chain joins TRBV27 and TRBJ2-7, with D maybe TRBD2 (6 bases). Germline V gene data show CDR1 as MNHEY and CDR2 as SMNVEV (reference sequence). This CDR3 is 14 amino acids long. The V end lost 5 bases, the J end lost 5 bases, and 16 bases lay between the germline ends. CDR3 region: CASSSRGRYDEQYF. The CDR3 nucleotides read TGTGCCAGCAGTAGTCGGGGGAGGTACGACGAGCAGTACTTC.

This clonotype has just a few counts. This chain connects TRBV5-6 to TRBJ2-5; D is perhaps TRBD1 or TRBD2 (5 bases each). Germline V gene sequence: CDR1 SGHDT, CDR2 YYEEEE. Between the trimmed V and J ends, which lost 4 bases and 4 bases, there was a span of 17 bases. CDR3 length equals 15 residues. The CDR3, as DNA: TGTGCCAGCAGCCCCCGCCCGGGACGGATAGAGACCCAGTACTTC. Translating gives CASSPRPGRIETQYF. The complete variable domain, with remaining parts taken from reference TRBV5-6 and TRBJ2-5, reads DAGVTQSPTHLIKTRGQQVTLRCSPKSGHDTVSWYQQALGQGPQFIFQYYEEEERQRGNFPDRFSGHQFPNYSSELNVNALLLGDSALYLCASSPRPGRIETQYFGPGTRLLVL.

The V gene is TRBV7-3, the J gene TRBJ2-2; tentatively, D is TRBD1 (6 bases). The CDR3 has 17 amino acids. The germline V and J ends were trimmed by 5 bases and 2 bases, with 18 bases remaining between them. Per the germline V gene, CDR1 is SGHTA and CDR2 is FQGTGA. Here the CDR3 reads CASSTTSGTYNTGELFF. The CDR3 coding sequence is TGTGCCAGCAGCACTACTTCCGGGACATACAACACCGGGGAGCTGTTTTTT.

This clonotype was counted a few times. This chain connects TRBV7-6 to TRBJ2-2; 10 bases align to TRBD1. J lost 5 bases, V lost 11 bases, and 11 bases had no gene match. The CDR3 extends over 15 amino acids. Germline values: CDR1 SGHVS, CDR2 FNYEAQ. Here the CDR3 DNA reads TGTGCCTCCCTAACCGGGACAGGGGTAACCGGGGAGCTGTTTTTT. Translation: CASLTGTGVTGELFF.

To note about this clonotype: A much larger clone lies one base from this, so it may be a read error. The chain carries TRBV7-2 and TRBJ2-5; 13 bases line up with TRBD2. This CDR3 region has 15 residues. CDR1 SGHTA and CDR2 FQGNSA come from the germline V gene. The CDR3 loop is CVSSLLAGGLETQYF. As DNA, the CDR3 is TGTGTCAGCAGCTTACTAGCGGGGGGGCTGGAGACCCAGTACTTC.

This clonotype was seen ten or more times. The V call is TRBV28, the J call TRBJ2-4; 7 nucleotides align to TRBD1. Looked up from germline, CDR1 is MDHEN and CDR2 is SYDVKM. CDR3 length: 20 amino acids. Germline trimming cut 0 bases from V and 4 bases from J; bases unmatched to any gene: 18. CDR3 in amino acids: CASSLWFGVGTETKKNIQYF. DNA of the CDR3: TGTGCCAGCAGTTTATGGTTTGGGGTTGGGACAGAGACTAAAAAAAACATTCAGTACTTC.

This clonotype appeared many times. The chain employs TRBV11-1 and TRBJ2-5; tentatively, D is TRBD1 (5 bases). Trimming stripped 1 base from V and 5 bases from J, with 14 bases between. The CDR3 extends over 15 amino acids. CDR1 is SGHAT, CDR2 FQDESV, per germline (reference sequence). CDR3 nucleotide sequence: TGTGCCAGCAGCTTAGGATCCGGCAGGGTGGAGACCCAGTACTTC. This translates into CASSLGSGRVETQYF.

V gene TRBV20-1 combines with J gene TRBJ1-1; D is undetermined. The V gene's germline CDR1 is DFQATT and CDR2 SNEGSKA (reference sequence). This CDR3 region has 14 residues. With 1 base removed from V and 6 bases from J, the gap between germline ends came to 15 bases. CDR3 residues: CSARVLGNCAEAFF. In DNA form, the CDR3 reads TGCAGTGCTAGAGTGCTGGGGAATTGCGCTGAAGCTTTCTTT.

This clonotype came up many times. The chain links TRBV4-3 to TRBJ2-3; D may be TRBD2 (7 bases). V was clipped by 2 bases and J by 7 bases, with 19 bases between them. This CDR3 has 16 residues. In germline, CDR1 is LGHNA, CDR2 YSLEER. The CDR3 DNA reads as TGCGCCAGCAGCCAACTACTAGTAGGGGGGGGGAATACGCAGTATTTT. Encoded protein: CASSQLLVGGGNTQYF.

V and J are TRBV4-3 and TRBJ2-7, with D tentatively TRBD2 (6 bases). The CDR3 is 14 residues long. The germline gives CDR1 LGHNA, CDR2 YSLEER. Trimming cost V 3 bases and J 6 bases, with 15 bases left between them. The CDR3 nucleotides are TGCGCCAGCAGCCAGGGGCCCAGGCGGGGCGAGCAGTACTTC. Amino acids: CASSQGPRRGEQYF.

The CDR3 bases are TGTGCCATCAGTGCTAGCTCCTATAATTCACCCCTCCACTTT. It encodes CAISASSYNSPLHF. The rearrangement joins TRBV10-3 to TRBJ1-6; D remains ambiguous. Per germline, CDR1 ENHRY and CDR2 SYGVKD. The CDR3 loop spans 14 amino acids. V dropped 4 bases and J dropped 0 bases, with 4 bases sitting between them.

The CDR3 region is CASRTGGGGEQFF. The DNA of the CDR3 is TGTGCCAGCAGGACAGGGGGGGGTGGTGAGCAGTTCTTC. This chain links TRBV24-1 with TRBJ2-1; TRBD1 aligns across 10 bases. This CDR3 contains 13 residues. The V gene's germline CDR1 is KGHDR and CDR2 SFDVKD. With 11 bases clipped from V and 9 bases from J, the junction kept 9 bases outside the gene matches.

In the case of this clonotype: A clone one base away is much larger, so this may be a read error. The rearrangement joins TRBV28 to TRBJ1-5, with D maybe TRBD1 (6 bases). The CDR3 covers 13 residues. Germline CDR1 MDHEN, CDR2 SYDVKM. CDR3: CTSSRDIKQPQHF. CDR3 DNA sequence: TGTACCAGCAGTCGGGACATAAAACAGCCCCAGCATTTT.

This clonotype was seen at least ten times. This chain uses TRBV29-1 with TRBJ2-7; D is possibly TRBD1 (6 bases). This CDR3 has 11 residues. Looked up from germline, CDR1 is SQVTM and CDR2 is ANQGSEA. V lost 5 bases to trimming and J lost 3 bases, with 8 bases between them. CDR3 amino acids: CSVLQGYEQYF. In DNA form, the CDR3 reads TGCAGCGTTTTACAGGGCTACGAGCAGTACTTC.

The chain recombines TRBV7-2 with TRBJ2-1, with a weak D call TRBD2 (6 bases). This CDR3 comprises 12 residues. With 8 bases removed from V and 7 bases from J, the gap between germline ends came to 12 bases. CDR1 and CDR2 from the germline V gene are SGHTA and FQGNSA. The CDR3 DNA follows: TGTGCCAGCGGCCCCCGGGGGAATGAGCAGTTCTTC. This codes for CASGPRGNEQFF.

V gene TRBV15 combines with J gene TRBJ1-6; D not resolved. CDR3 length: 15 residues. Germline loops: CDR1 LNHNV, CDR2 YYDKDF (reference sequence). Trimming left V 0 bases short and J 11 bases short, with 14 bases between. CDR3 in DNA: TGTGCCACCAGCAGAGAAGGGAATGGGGATCCACCCCTCCACTTT. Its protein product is CATSREGNGDPPLHF. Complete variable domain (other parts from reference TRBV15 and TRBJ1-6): DAMVIQNPRYQVTQFGKPVTLSCSQTLNHNVMYWYQQKSSQAPKLLFHYYDKDFNNEADTPDNFQSRRPNTSFCFLDIRSPGLGDTAMYLCATSREGNGDPPLHFGNGTRLTVT.

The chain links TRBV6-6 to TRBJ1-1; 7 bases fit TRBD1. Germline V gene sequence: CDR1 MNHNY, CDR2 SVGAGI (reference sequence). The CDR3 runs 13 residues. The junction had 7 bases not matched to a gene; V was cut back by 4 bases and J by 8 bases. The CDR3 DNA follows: TGTGCCAGCAGTTCCCGGGACAGCTTGGAAGCTTTCTTT. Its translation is CASSSRDSLEAFF.

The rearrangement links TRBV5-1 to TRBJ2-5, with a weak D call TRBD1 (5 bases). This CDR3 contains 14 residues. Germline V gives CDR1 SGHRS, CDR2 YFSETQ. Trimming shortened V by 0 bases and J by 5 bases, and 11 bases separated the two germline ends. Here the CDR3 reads CASSLEGVAETQYF. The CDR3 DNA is TGCGCCAGCAGCTTGGAAGGGGTGGCCGAGACCCAGTACTTC.

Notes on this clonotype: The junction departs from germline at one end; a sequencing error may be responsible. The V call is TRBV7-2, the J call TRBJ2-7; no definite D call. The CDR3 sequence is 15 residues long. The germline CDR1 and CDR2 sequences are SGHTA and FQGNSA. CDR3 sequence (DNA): TGCGCCAGCAGTTATTATCCCGACGCGTCCTACGAGCAGTACTTC. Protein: CASSYYPDASYEQYF.

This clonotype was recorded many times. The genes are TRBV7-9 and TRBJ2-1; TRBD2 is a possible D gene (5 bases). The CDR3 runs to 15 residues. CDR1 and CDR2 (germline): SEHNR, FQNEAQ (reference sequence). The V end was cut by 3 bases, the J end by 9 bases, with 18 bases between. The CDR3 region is CASSLVGMGRSEQFF. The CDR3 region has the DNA TGTGCCAGCAGCTTGGTCGGGATGGGTAGGAGTGAGCAGTTCTTC. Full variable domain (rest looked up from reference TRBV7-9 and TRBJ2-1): DTGVSQNPRHKITKRGQNVTFRCDPISEHNRLYWYRQTLGQGPEFLTYFQNEAQLEKSRLLSDRFSAERPKGSFSTLEIQRTEQGDSAMYLCASSLVGMGRSEQFFGPGTRLTVL.

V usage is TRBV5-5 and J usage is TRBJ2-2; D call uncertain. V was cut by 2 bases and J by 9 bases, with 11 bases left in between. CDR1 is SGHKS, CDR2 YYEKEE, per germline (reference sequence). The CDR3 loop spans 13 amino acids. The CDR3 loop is CASSFENRRELFF. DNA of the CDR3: TGTGCCAGCAGCTTCGAAAACCGGAGGGAGCTGTTTTTT.

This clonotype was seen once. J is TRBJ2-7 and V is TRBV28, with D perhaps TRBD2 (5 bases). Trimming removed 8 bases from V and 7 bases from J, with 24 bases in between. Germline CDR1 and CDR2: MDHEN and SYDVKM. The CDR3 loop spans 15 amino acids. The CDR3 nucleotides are TGTGCCAGCGCGGTTGTGGGCCGCGGGTTTGGGGAGCAGTACTTC. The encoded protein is CASAVVGRGFGEQYF.